The rows below give T cell receptor beta chains drawn from one sample of a study of blood T cells in healthy people across ages. MiXCR, run by TCRdb on the 5' RACE reads, gives a single entry per CDR3 protein. Of 800,000 to 1,300,000 distinct CDR3 sequences in the sample, approximately 25% were seen once. These data also formed part of another study, on T cells of mothers and their children.

The sequencing sample was made of blood. The receptors derive from a girl under 10 years old in good health. Each CDR3 is given without its conserved first and last residue.

TRBV4-1	TRBJ2-7	ASSQGVQGEISYEQY
TRBV6-5	TRBJ2-1	ASSYSTTNPNEQF
TRBV7-6	TRBJ1-1	ASSPGYVAGPTQATEAF
TRBV5-1	TRBJ2-7	ASRWDPSGTGYEQY
TRBV7-9	TRBJ2-7	ASSPAGQELYEQY
TRBV6-1	TRBJ1-1	ASSDRRVSLNTEAF
TRBV27	TRBJ2-7	ASSVLAGGIEQY
TRBV4-3	TRBJ2-2	ASSQDVGSGGELF
TRBV7-2	TRBJ2-3	ASSSSGLAGTDTQY
TRBV5-1	TRBJ2-3	ASSSGVGSTRLTDTQY
TRBV4-3	TRBJ2-5	ASSQEMETSAFSGEAQY
TRBV5-1	TRBJ2-7	ASSLDVCEQY
TRBV16	TRBJ1-2	ASSQTADSLYGYT
TRBV9	TRBJ2-3	ASSVGGGTSGGDTQY
TRBV20-1	.	SAPGGGNYEQY
TRBV12-3/TRBV12-4	TRBJ2-3	ASRPPGLAGDTQY
TRBV27	TRBJ1-3	ATRPNSGNTIY
TRBV21-1	TRBJ2-5	ASSSRVRGVQETQY
TRBV11-3	TRBJ2-1	ASSSGGAPSYNEQF
TRBV7-6	TRBJ2-6	ASSLGDVTLGANVLT
TRBV6-5	TRBJ1-6	ASSYGREQDNSPLH
TRBV14	TRBJ2-2	ASSQAGIADTGELF
TRBV4-3	TRBJ1-4	ASSQDSRGDNEKLF
TRBV18	TRBJ2-1	ASSPTNGSYNEQF
TRBV5-6	TRBJ2-6	ASSSGQGFSGANVLT
TRBV7-2	.	ASSLGLGYKNEQF
TRBV7-9	.	ASSRDSGSYEQY
TRBV3-1	TRBJ2-5	ASSQITGGETQY
TRBV20-1	TRBJ2-7	SARAGTGAYEQY
TRBV20-1	.	SARGYRTPYEQY
TRBV15	.	ATTAGGPYYEQY
TRBV12-3/TRBV12-4	TRBJ2-1	ATRPAAGYEQF
TRBV7-9	.	ASSLPTGLTSHEQY
TRBV6-1	TRBJ2-1	ASSLELEANEQF
TRBV9	TRBJ1-2	ASSVDVGGGAVYT
TRBV18	TRBJ1-6	ASSPPGVSPLH
TRBV6-1	TRBJ2-1	ASSTDSGRTNRNEQF
TRBV3-1	TRBJ2-3	ASKSGLALPTDTQY